This TCR beta chain was found in a study of blood T cell repertoires in COVID-19. The wider study: Samples came from the United States, Italy and Spain, spanning acute and convalescent COVID-19. The analysed material was cDNA or gDNA that came from T cells, B-cell-depleted T cells, or PBMCs.

As handled by the study authors: Quantification of nucleated cells was approximated via reference gene primer amplification. Sequencing was performed with immunoSEQ multiplex PCR; in TCRdb, only in-frame clones are kept and a portion is missing. The V and J calls and the clone size are those of that table, but D and trimming were determined from the DNA. The sample has 55,000 to 65,000 clones, 70% to 90% seen once. Per germline, CDR1 KGHSH and CDR2 LQKENI. V dropped 5 bases and J dropped 4; count of bases not matched to a gene: 5. CDR3 length: 15 amino acids. The receptor comes from a man in his 60s with COVID-19, enrolled during active disease. The material sequenced was peripheral blood. The rearrangement uses TRBV18 and TRBJ1-1, with 12 bases aligning to TRBD1. This chain's CDR3 is CASSEEGQGATEAFF. DNA of the CDR3: TGTGCCAGCTCAGAAGAGGGACAGGGGGCCACTGAAGCTTTCTTT. The full variable domain, with the rest looked up from reference TRBV18 and TRBJ1-1, is NAGVMQNPRHLVRRRGQEARLRCSPMKGHSHVYWYRQLPEEGLKFMVYLQKENIIDESGMPKERFSAEFPKEGPSILRIQQVVRGDSAAYFCASSEEGQGATEAFFGQGTRLTVV.